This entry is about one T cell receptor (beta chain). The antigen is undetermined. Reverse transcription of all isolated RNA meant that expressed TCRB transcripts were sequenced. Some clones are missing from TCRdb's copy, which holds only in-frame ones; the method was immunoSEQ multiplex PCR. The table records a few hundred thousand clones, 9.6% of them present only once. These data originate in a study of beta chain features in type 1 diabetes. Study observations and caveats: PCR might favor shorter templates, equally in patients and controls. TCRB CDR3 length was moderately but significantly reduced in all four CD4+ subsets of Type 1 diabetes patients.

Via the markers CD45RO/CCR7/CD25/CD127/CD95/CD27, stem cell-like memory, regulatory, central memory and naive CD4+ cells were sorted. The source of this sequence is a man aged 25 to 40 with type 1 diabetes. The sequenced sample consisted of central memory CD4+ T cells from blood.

The CDR3 DNA reads TGTGCCACAGGGCAGGGTATGGATCAGCCCCAGCATTTT. This codes for CATGQGMDQPQHF. J is TRBJ1-5 and V is TRBV18; maybe TRBD1 (5 bases). The CDR3 spans 13 residues. Trimming cost V 10 bases and J 5 bases, with 15 bases left between them. CDR1 and CDR2 from the germline V gene are KGHSH and LQKENI.